The T cell receptor beta chain under discussion was sequenced for a study of cytomegalovirus exposure and HLA in healthy donors (dated by TCRdb to about 2017). With respect to the entire study: According to an earlier analysis of around 600 of the donors, roughly 180 million T cells yielded some 110 million unique TCR beta sequences and roughly 280 Gb of sequence data. The study used immunosequencing to profile the T cell repertoires of around 600 subjects and linked those repertoires to cytomegalovirus serostatus. To study patterns of TCR occurrence, a later analysis re-analyzed previously published TCR beta repertoires from 666 donors and added high-resolution HLA genotyping. Besides the first cohort of approximately 670 subjects, a separate validation cohort made up of about 120 different subjects was used. The study was designed to test whether signatures of past pathogen exposure could be identified by cataloging public T cell receptors. Alongside the repertoire data, information on donor age, sex, ethnicity and CMV serostatus was compiled. Every discovery cohort repertoire had been produced on one sequencing platform. A later genetic analysis took genome-wide SNP genotypes for about three fifths of the roughly 670 donors and used that subset as a discovery cohort. To predict cytomegalovirus infection status, the study combined high-throughput TCR immunosequencing, statistical association of individual TCRs with disease status, and machine learning. The genetic ancestry cluster associated with self-reported Caucasian donors included 81% of the roughly 400 genotyped donors. Roughly 300 gigabases of sequencing data and approximately 92 million unique TCR sequences made up an early release that covered under 750 HLA-typed donors. An earlier analysis of fewer than 700 of the donors applied high-throughput TCR beta sequencing to assess whether each TCR beta V gene segment acted as functional or pseudogenic. Rather than drawing on any new phenotypic data, the later analysis identified candidate immune exposures from TCR beta sequences and the way those sequences occurred across donors. Among some 410 genotyped donors of the cohort, an average of about 240,000 unique TCR beta nucleotide sequences was sequenced per donor, of which about 19% were non-productive. Roughly 5 DR-DQ haplotypes were handled as single units for association and clustering because linkage in the cohort was strong. HLA typing included class I and class II loci at four-digit resolution. Typing coverage differed by locus: A, B, C, DRB1 and DQB1 were typed in roughly 620-640 donors, DQA1 in around 500, DPA1 in roughly 590, and DPB1 in 400 to 480. Broad study findings and their caveats: Because counts were too low, seventeen rarely observed V segments, including chromosome 9 orphons, were excluded from the earlier analysis of several hundred of the donors. Three of the identified cytomegalovirus-associated TCR beta chains were confirmed in vitro to be specific for cytomegalovirus antigens. Broadly in line with IMGT annotations, most TCR beta V segments showed up in productive rearrangements about 87% or about 30% of the time in an earlier analysis of under 700 of the donors. Presence/absence analyses assumed roughly uniform sequencing depth across donors, an assumption that may not hold. A further reported finding was that TCR beta sequences accurately predicted the HLA-A and HLA-B alleles for most subjects in the first cohort. Because HLA typing was unavailable for some donors at each locus, only the typed subset was used in association tests. The classifier was reported to diagnose cytomegalovirus status with high specificity and sensitivity in both the original cohort and the validation cohort. According to a later analysis, TCR association rates differed among HLA loci, with DRB1 alleles showing the most associated TCRs and HLA-C alleles showing the fewest. An association between a missense DCLRE1C variant and V-gene and J-gene trimming of TCR beta chains was found in a later genetic analysis and replicated in an independent cohort. In the study, about 150 TCR beta chains were listed as associated with cytomegalovirus. Correlated functional status among segregating V segments might be attributable to linkage disequilibrium, but an unknown experimental factor could not be ruled out. In a later analysis, HLA-associated TCR beta chains showed more clonal expansion and lower generation probabilities than non-associated chains that were equally common. CMV serostatus was the only immune exposure information available for the cohort. Specific HLA alleles were associated with over 15,000 TCR beta sequences at a false discovery rate of 0.05 in a later analysis. Most CMV-associated TCR beta chains appeared to be HLA-restricted in a later analysis, and the HLA associations seemed to be driven largely by CMV exposure. Several of the top co-occurrence clusters appeared to be linked to parvovirus B19, influenza, CMV and Epstein-Barr virus, according to a later analysis. A cluster of highly shared sequence variants was judged likely to represent a technical artifact of the sequencing pipeline. The authors suggested that the approach could potentially be generalized to other disease states and immunological phenotypes. In a later genetic analysis, fewer N-insertions in productive TCRs were reported among donors in an Asian-associated ancestry cluster than the 666-donor mean. Strong co-occurrence of HLA alleles, especially DR and DQ, made assigning TCR associations to individual alleles difficult. While some public TCRs were present in many individuals, most TCR sequences turned up only very rarely across donors. In this cohort, only TCR beta chains were sequenced, and detectable features were limited by the absence of alpha or paired-chain data.

This clone showed up just a few times. Its antigen specificity is not known. No much larger clone is present one base from it, and per-base qualities are unavailable. Additional DNA sequences in this sample encode the identical CDR3. The receptor library was made with the immunoSEQ multiplex PCR assay. A mixture of 60 forward primers for TCR Vbeta segments and 13 reverse primers for TCR Jbeta segments was used in the multiplex PCR. The CDR3 region of rearranged TCR beta genes was amplified from genomic DNA with a multiplex PCR assay. Amplified TCR beta libraries were sequenced as 87-base-pair reads on the Illumina HiSeq System. In the paper's pipeline: A later analysis tallied roughly 76 million unique TCR beta chains across the 700 or so repertoires, and about 12 million of those chains were shared by two or more donors. A nearest-neighbor algorithm error-corrected the raw reads and collapsed the reads into unique sequences, merging closely related sequences to remove PCR and sequencing errors. V, D and J gene segments were assigned by aligning CDR3 sequences to IMGT reference sequences. For a sequence to be retained, a match of at least six nucleotides to both a V gene segment and a J gene segment was required. A rearrangement counted as productive if the CDR3 had no stop codons and remained in frame with V and J, and every other rearrangement counted as non-productive. Following IMGT convention, CDR3 was defined as the stretch from the second conserved V-encoded cysteine to the conserved J-encoded phenylalanine. Sequences without an unambiguous match to a single V gene segment were excluded from the earlier analysis of 500 to 700 of the donors. In an earlier analysis of some 590 of the donors, a V segment was called functional when productive rearrangements were above 56.7%, and segregating when the standard deviation between donors exceeded 5%. A statistical classification framework was built to diagnose cytomegalovirus status from the catalog of TCR beta chain sequences. In a later analysis, V and J genes were assigned by comparing TCR nucleotide sequences against IMGT/GENE-DB human TR gene sequences. A later analysis assigned CDR3 sequences and most-parsimonious VDJ recombination scenarios with the TCRdist pipeline. A later analysis defined each TCR beta chain by its CDR3 amino acid sequence plus V-gene family, and excluded reads lacking a unique V-gene family. In a later analysis, some 600 highly shared, low-generation-probability nucleotide sequences were removed to address suspected cross-contamination and a sequencing artifact. In a later analysis, a clonal expansion index was calculated for each public chain from normalized within-repertoire ranks of inferred template counts. A later analysis computed generation probabilities with a VDJ recombination model fitted to out-of-frame rearrangements, and checked the results against IGoR. Hypergeometric tests were used in a later analysis to score TCR-TCR, TCR-HLA and TCR-CMV co-occurrence, with a repertoire-size bias correction applied to the TCR pairs. False discovery rates were estimated in a later analysis by permuting HLA or CMV assignments 20 times. A later analysis grouped co-occurring TCRs with DBSCAN, adding TCRdist sequence similarity when clustering within HLA-allele-positive subsets. Repertoires with fewer than 30,000 or more than 120,000 public chains were left out of co-occurrence clustering, as were about 5 repertoires with anomalous nucleotide sharing. In its TCRdb copy, this immuneACCESS table keeps in-frame sequences only and misses some clones. Where compared with another copy, unresolved V genes explain less than half of these, and the others have no known cause. For V, J and clone size, that table is used; D and trimming come from the DNA. This sample lists 30,000 to 45,000 clones; around 86% were detected once. The ten largest make up over 9.5% of the sample.

The cohort was made up of approximately 670 healthy bone marrow donors. All cohort members were sampled while nominally healthy, although unrecorded immune exposures were likely present. The donor tested CMV seropositive, placing the donor among the 289 seropositive members of the cohort. Every donor gave a peripheral blood sample, and the peripheral blood mononuclear cells from that sample were used for TCR beta sequencing. Genomic DNA extraction from the blood cell samples was performed with the Qiagen DNeasy Blood Extraction Kit. The sample taken for sequencing was PBMCs. The TCR comes from a woman in her thirties or forties in good health and CMV-seropositive.

The sequenced DNA is TGCAGCGTTGGAACAGCGGGCACAGATACGCAGTATTTT. Protein translation: CSVGTAGTDTQYF. The receptor chain draws on TRBV29-1 and TRBJ2-3; the D gene is possibly TRBD2, with 5 bases matching. V is pared back by 4 bases and J by 1 base, with 9 bases lying between the germline termini. From the cysteine up to the phenylalanine, the CDR3 has a length of 13 residues. Kept here is only the CDR3 DNA, which spans 39 bases and is read in frame from base 1. Looking up the germline V gene yields CDR1 SQVTM and CDR2 ANQGSEA.